Listed here are 30 T cell receptor beta chains from one sample, sequenced in a study of technical replicates of blood from a handful of donors. TCRdb's table, derived via immunoSEQ multiplex PCR, lists solely in-frame clones and lacks some. The repertoire has about 57,000 clones, more than 85% of them found once; the top ten carry under 6.5%. The sequenced material came from PBMCs. These receptors were taken from a human donor in good health. Some clones in this sample may be carry-over from other donors' samples.

The gene calls are TRBV10-3 and TRBJ2-7, with TRBD2 as a possible D gene (5 bases). CDR1 is ENHRY and CDR2 is SYGVKD in the germline V gene. The CDR3 covers 15 residues. Deletions cut 0 bases from V and 2 bases from J, with 11 bases between. The CDR3 region has the DNA TGTGCCATCAGTGAGTCGACGCGGGTTACCTACGAGCAGTACTTC. As protein: CAISESTRVTYEQYF.

The J gene is TRBJ2-2, the V gene TRBV7-6, with TRBD1 matching over 7 bases. The germline CDR1 and CDR2 sequences are SGHVS and FNYEAQ. The V segment lost 4 bases and the J segment 0 bases; nucleotides outside the gene matches: 2. This CDR3 comprises 15 residues. For the CDR3, the DNA is TGTGCCAGCAGCTCCGACAGGGCGAACACCGGGGAGCTGTTTTTT. Amino acid sequence: CASSSDRANTGELFF.

In its sample, this clone was seen once. V usage is TRBV7-7 and J usage is TRBJ2-1; 7 nucleotides match TRBD2. The CDR3 is 15 residues long. Germline CDR1 SSHAT, CDR2 FNYEAQ (reference sequence). V lost 1 base, J lost 4 bases, and 4 bases stayed unmatched. The CDR3 loop is CASSLGERGYNEQFF. For the CDR3, the DNA is TGTGCCAGCAGCTTAGGGGAGCGGGGTTACAATGAGCAGTTCTTC.

V and J are TRBV5-1 and TRBJ2-3; D not resolved. V was trimmed by 0 bases and J by 3 bases, leaving 8 bases between them. In germline, CDR1 is SGHRS, CDR2 YFSETQ. The CDR3 runs 14 residues. CDR3 DNA: TGCGCCAGCAGCTTGGCTCGGGTAACAGATACGCAGTATTTT. It is translated as CASSLARVTDTQYF.

The chain uses TRBV9 and TRBJ2-5; D gene unclear. With 3 bases removed from V and 4 bases from J, the gap between germline ends came to 16 bases. Germline CDR1 is SGDLS and CDR2 is YYNGEE. CDR3 length equals 15 residues. The chain's CDR3 is CASSGTGFASETQYF. As DNA, the CDR3 is TGTGCCAGCAGCGGAACCGGGTTTGCCTCAGAGACCCAGTACTTC.

The V call is TRBV9, the J call TRBJ2-1; 7 bases align to TRBD1. The V gene end was trimmed by 4 bases and the J gene end by 5 bases; junction bases not matched to a gene: 9. The CDR3 runs 15 residues. Germline assignment: CDR1 SGDLS and CDR2 YYNGEE. CDR3: CASSLTGTANNEQFF. The DNA of the CDR3 is TGTGCCAGCAGCTTGACCGGGACAGCAAACAATGAGCAGTTCTTC.

The chain links TRBV21-1 to TRBJ1-2; the listed D gene, TRBD1, was not tested against the DNA. TRBV21-1 is labeled a pseudogene. There are 15 residues in the CDR3. The CDR3 nucleotides read TGTGCCAGCAACATACAGGGGGCGCGGGACTATGGCTACACCTTC. Its protein product is CASNIQGARDYGYTF.

This clone has only one observation. The chain carries TRBV18 and TRBJ1-3; D not certain. V was pared by 0 bases and J by 3 bases, with 9 bases between. This CDR3 is 15 amino acids long. Germline V lookup: CDR1 KGHSH, CDR2 LQKENI. CDR3 sequence reads: CASSPPSAGGNTIYF. The CDR3 DNA follows: TGTGCCAGCTCACCACCGAGTGCGGGTGGAAACACCATATATTTT.

CDR3: CASSEEGAGAYEQYF. CDR3 in DNA: TGTGCCAGCAGTGAAGAAGGTGCAGGGGCCTACGAGCAGTACTTC. The chain recombines TRBV6-1 with TRBJ2-7, with D possibly matching TRBD1 (6 bases). The germline V and J ends were trimmed by 1 base and 2 bases, with 12 bases remaining between them. The CDR3 is made up of 15 amino acids. Germline CDR1 reads MNHNS; CDR2 reads SASEGT.

The chain uses TRBV4-3 and TRBJ2-7; weak D call: TRBD1 (5 bases). V lost 0 bases to trimming and J lost 0 bases, with 12 bases between them. Germline CDR1 reads LGHNA; CDR2 reads YSLEER. This CDR3 has 16 amino acids. CDR3 DNA sequence: TGCGCCAGCAGCCAAGATCCCCAGACAGTCTCCTACGAGCAGTACTTC. It is translated as CASSQDPQTVSYEQYF.

The chain carries TRBV6-1 and TRBJ2-5, with TRBD1 identical over 9 bases. This CDR3 has 14 amino acids. The V segment lost 6 bases and the J segment 5 bases; nucleotides outside the gene matches: 7. Germline V lookup: CDR1 MNHNS, CDR2 SASEGT. CDR3: CASRRDRAWETQYF. CDR3 in DNA: TGTGCCAGCAGACGGGACAGGGCTTGGGAGACCCAGTACTTC.

V is TRBV11-1 and J is TRBJ1-4, with a tentative D call TRBD1 (6 bases). The CDR3 contains 15 residues. Germline assignment: CDR1 SGHAT and CDR2 FQDESV (reference sequence). V was cut by 2 bases and J by 3 bases, with 10 bases left in between. CDR3 loop: CASSLQGGANEKLFF. The CDR3 DNA reads as TGTGCCAGCAGCTTACAAGGGGGAGCTAATGAAAAACTGTTTTTT.

The chain carries TRBV7-8 and TRBJ2-7, with 10 bases matching TRBD1. Germline CDR1 reads SGHVS; CDR2 reads FQNEAQ. V shed 5 bases and J 5 bases; nucleotides not matched to a gene: 9. CDR3 length: 15 residues. CDR3 loop: CASSLLTGGLDEQYF. The CDR3 DNA reads as TGTGCCAGCAGCCTCCTGACAGGGGGCCTCGACGAGCAGTACTTC.

A few counts support this clone. The chain uses TRBV19 and TRBJ2-7, with unresolved D. Germline lookup yields CDR1 LNHDA and CDR2 SQIVND (reference sequence). This CDR3 comprises 11 residues. Trimming stripped 6 bases from V and 9 bases from J, with 12 bases between. The CDR3 protein is CASSNREAQYF. DNA of the CDR3: TGTGCCAGTAGCAATAGAGAAGCGCAGTACTTC. The full variable domain, rest sourced from reference TRBV19 and TRBJ2-7, is DGGITQSPKYLFRKEGQNVTLSCEQNLNHDAMYWYRQDPGQGLRLIYYSQIVNDFQKGDIAEGYSVSREKKESFPLTVTSAQKNPTAFYLCASSNREAQYFGPGTRLTVT.

The chain uses TRBV14 and TRBJ1-3; D is possibly TRBD1 (5 bases). The CDR3 has 16 residues. The V gene's germline CDR1 is SGHDN and CDR2 FVKESK. V lost 11 bases and J lost 0, with 20 bases in between. The CDR3 bases are TGTGCCTGTTCCCCTGGGGGGAGCTACTCTGGAAACACCATATATTTT. It encodes CACSPGGSYSGNTIYF.

The chain recombines TRBV4-3 with TRBJ2-7; 8 bases map to TRBD2. Unmatched junction bases numbered 10, after V lost 6 bases and J lost 6 bases. This CDR3 has 14 residues. The germline CDR1 and CDR2 sequences are LGHNA and YSLEER. The CDR3 sequence: CASRPGLVYGEQYF. Written as DNA, the CDR3 is TGCGCCAGCAGACCGGGACTAGTTTACGGCGAGCAGTACTTC.

V gene TRBV27 combines with J gene TRBJ1-1; tentative D call: TRBD1 (5 bases). This CDR3 comprises 14 residues. Trimming stripped 3 bases from V and 2 bases from J, with 10 bases between. CDR1 MNHEY and CDR2 SMNVEV come from the germline V gene (reference sequence). The CDR3: CASSLEGRNTEAFF. For the CDR3, the DNA is TGTGCCAGCAGTTTGGAGGGGAGAAACACTGAAGCTTTCTTT.

This sequence joins TRBV27 and TRBJ2-7; TRBD1 might be the D (6 bases). The V gene's germline CDR1 is MNHEY and CDR2 SMNVEV (reference sequence). Trimming took 3 bases from V and 3 from J, leaving 12 bases between them. This CDR3 spans 14 amino acids. Here the CDR3 DNA reads TGTGCCAGCAGTTTTGGCAGGGGCAACTACGAGCAGTACTTC. This gives the protein CASSFGRGNYEQYF.

The chain carries TRBV7-2 and TRBJ1-5, with D perhaps TRBD1 (5 bases). CDR1 and CDR2 from the germline V gene are SGHTA and FQGNSA. This CDR3 is 16 amino acids long. V was shortened by 0 bases and J by 2 bases, with 11 bases between the two germline ends. Here the CDR3 reads CASSLAQGTGNQPQHF. CDR3 in DNA: TGTGCCAGCAGCTTAGCCCAGGGAACGGGCAATCAGCCCCAGCATTTT.

The CDR3 sequence is CASSSERLAGGRVYF. The DNA for the CDR3 is TGTGCCAGCAGCTCTGAACGACTAGCGGGGGGGCGGGTGTATTTT. This sequence joins TRBV7-6 and TRBJ2-3, with 14 nucleotides matching TRBD2. The CDR3 length is 15 residues. Germline CDR1 is SGHVS and CDR2 is FNYEAQ. Losses at the gene ends were 4 bases for V and 14 bases for J; bases not matched to a gene: 11.

The chain combines TRBV6-6 with TRBJ2-3; TRBD1 aligns across 9 bases. The CDR3 sequence is 16 residues long. Trimming at V came to 6 bases and at J to 0 bases, leaving 7 bases not matched to a gene. The germline gives CDR1 MNHNY, CDR2 SVGAGI (reference sequence). CDR3 sequence: CASRPGQGTSTDTQYF. CDR3 nucleotide sequence: TGTGCCAGCAGACCCGGACAGGGGACTAGCACAGATACGCAGTATTTT.

V is TRBV10-3 and J is TRBJ1-6, with D possibly being TRBD1 (5 bases). CDR3 length: 14 residues. The V and J ends lost 6 bases and 6 bases respectively, with 12 bases between them. Germline CDR1 and CDR2: ENHRY and SYGVKD. The CDR3 protein is CAISGHGSNSPLHF. For the CDR3, the DNA is TGTGCCATCAGCGGACACGGCAGTAATTCACCCCTCCACTTT.

This clone showed up just a few times. The rearrangement joins TRBV14 to TRBJ2-2; 8 nucleotides agree with TRBD1. The ends lost 4 bases at V and 13 bases at J; junction bases unmatched: 5. CDR1 and CDR2 from the germline V gene are SGHDN and FVKESK. This CDR3 region has 12 residues. CDR3 DNA: TGTGCCAGCAGCCCAGGACAGGGAGGGCTGTTTTTT. Translation: CASSPGQGGLFF.

V is TRBV7-9 and J is TRBJ2-5; 9 positions match TRBD1. CDR3 size: 15 residues. Germline trimming cut 3 bases from V and 4 bases from J; bases unmatched to any gene: 6. Germline CDR1 is SEHNR and CDR2 is FQNEAQ (reference sequence). The CDR3 DNA follows: TGTGCCAGCAGCTTTGACAGGGGGTTTCGAGAGACCCAGTACTTC. Amino acid sequence: CASSFDRGFRETQYF.

Written as DNA, the CDR3 is TGTGCCAACAACGACAGCTCCTACGAGCAGTACTTC. Protein product: CANNDSSYEQYF. This chain joins TRBV27 and TRBJ2-7; weak D call: TRBD1 (5 bases). The CDR3 runs 12 residues. Trimming took 10 bases from V and 0 from J, leaving 10 bases between them. CDR1 and CDR2 from the germline V gene are MNHEY and SMNVEV (reference sequence).

V and J are TRBV6-1 and TRBJ1-2, with TRBD1 matching 9 bases. The CDR3 spans 13 residues. Germline V gene lookup returns CDR1 MNHNS and CDR2 SASEGT. V was pared by 7 bases and J by 5 bases, with 5 bases of the junction left unmatched. Written as DNA, the CDR3 is TGTGCCAGCACCTCGACAGGGGGATATGGCTACACCTTC. Translated: CASTSTGGYGYTF.

This clone was seen only once. The genes are TRBV7-9 and TRBJ2-7; 12 positions agree with TRBD2. With 5 bases clipped from V and 4 bases from J, the junction kept 6 bases outside the gene matches. Germline lookup yields CDR1 SEHNR and CDR2 FQNEAQ (reference sequence). There are 15 residues in the CDR3. Here the CDR3 DNA reads TGTGCCAGCAGCCTAAGACTAGCGGGAGCTTACGAGCAGTACTTC. Encoded protein: CASSLRLAGAYEQYF. The variable domain in full, with the rest retrieved from reference TRBV7-9 and TRBJ2-7, is DTGVSQNPRHKITKRGQNVTFRCDPISEHNRLYWYRQTLGQGPEFLTYFQNEAQLEKSRLLSDRFSAERPKGSFSTLEIQRTEQGDSAMYLCASSLRLAGAYEQYFGPGTRLTVT.

This rearrangement joins TRBV13 to TRBJ2-1; 9 bases are a match to TRBD2. Losses at the gene ends were 5 bases for V and 4 bases for J; bases not matched to a gene: 6. The CDR3 sequence is 15 residues long. The germline V gene encodes CDR1 PRHDT and CDR2 FYEKMQ (reference sequence). This CDR3 reads CASSTLAGPYNEQFF. CDR3 nucleotide sequence: TGTGCCAGCAGCACCCTAGCGGGACCGTACAATGAGCAGTTCTTC.

This rearrangement joins TRBV27 to TRBJ2-5; tentatively, D is TRBD2 (7 bases). The V end lost 3 bases, the J end lost 5 bases, and 16 bases lay between the germline ends. CDR3 length: 15 amino acids. Per germline, CDR1 MNHEY and CDR2 SMNVEV (reference sequence). The CDR3 here is CASSFAGASGETQYF. The CDR3 DNA reads TGTGCCAGCAGTTTCGCGGGGGCGTCGGGGGAGACCCAGTACTTC.

This sequence joins TRBV25-1 and TRBJ1-2; TRBD1 aligns across 11 bases. Germline CDR1 MGHDK, CDR2 SYGVNS. This CDR3 is 17 amino acids long. With 3 bases clipped from V and 3 bases from J, the junction kept 9 bases outside the gene matches. As DNA, the CDR3 is TGTGCCAGCAGTGAGATCTCCTGGGACAGGGGGGACTATGGCTACACCTTC. It is translated as CASSEISWDRGDYGYTF.